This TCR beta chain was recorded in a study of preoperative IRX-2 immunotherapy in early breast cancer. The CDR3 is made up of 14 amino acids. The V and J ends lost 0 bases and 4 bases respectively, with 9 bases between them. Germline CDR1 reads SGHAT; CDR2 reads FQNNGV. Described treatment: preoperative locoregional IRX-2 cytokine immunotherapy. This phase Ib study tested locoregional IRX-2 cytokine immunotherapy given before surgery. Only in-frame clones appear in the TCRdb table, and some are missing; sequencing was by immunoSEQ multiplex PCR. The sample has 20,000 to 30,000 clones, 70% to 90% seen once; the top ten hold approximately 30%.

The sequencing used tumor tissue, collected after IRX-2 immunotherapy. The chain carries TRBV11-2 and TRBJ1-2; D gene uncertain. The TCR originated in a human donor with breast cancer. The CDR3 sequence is CASSLDWNGYGYTF. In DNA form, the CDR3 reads TGTGCCAGCAGCTTAGATTGGAACGGCTATGGCTACACCTTC.